The T cell receptor (beta chain) described here comes from a study of blood T cell repertoires in COVID-19. Study as a whole: Nucleic acid was either cDNA or gDNA, and it came from T cells, B-cell-depleted T cells, or PBMCs.

The CDR3 has 13 residues. Germline assignment: CDR1 WSHSY and CDR2 SAAADI. J lost 2 bases, V lost 8 bases, and 5 bases had no gene match. TCRdb's copy holds only in-frame clones and misses some; the assay was immunoSEQ multiplex PCR. The sample shows about 180,000 clones, 80% to 90% of them seen only once. Sequencing input: peripheral blood. The chain joins TRBV10-2 to TRBJ2-5; TRBD1 matches 7 bases. The sequence was obtained from a man between 70 and 80 years old with active or convalescent COVID-19. Here the CDR3 reads CASRQGQQETQYF. The DNA of the CDR3 is TGCGCCAGCCGACAGGGTCAACAAGAGACCCAGTACTTC.